Presented here are 13 T cell receptor beta chains from one specimen sequenced in a study of OX40 agonist ivuxolimab in advanced cancers. Sequenced by immunoSEQ multiplex PCR; TCRdb stores in-frame clones only, minus some. The sample consists of roughly 98,000 clones, about four fifths of them appearing once. Specimen: CD4+ or CD8+ T cells sorted from blood, collected in a trial of the OX40 agonist ivuxolimab. The receptors here all came from an adult with an advanced solid tumor such as melanoma, head and neck, liver or kidney cancer.

This clone was observed a handful of times. The chain links TRBV4-2 to TRBJ2-2; D not certain. The CDR3 is 14 amino acids. Germline CDR1 and CDR2: LGHNA and YNFKEQ. Trimming shortened V by 0 bases and J by 6 bases, and 8 bases separated the two germline ends. The CDR3 DNA sequence: TGTGCCAGCAGCCAAGACGAAGGCGCCGGGGAGCTGTTTTTT. This codes for CASSQDEGAGELFF.

The rearrangement links TRBV7-8 to TRBJ1-4; no clear D gene. The CDR3 spans 14 residues. V shed 5 bases and J shed 5 bases, with 12 bases lying between them. In germline, CDR1 is SGHVS, CDR2 FQNEAQ. CDR3: CASSPGSANEKLFF. The CDR3 nucleotides read TGTGCCAGCAGCCCGGGCTCGGCAAATGAAAAACTGTTTTTT.

This chain connects TRBV5-4 to TRBJ2-2, with D possibly matching TRBD2 (6 bases). Germline CDR1 SGHNT, CDR2 YYREEE (reference sequence). Trimming stripped 0 bases from V and 0 bases from J, with 9 bases between. This CDR3 is 16 amino acids long. The CDR3 region is CASSLGGGTNTGELFF. CDR3 sequence (DNA): TGTGCCAGCAGCTTGGGCGGCGGGACGAACACCGGGGAGCTGTTTTTT.

The chain combines TRBV19 with TRBJ2-5; D is uncertain. Trimming stripped 5 bases from V and 2 bases from J, with 12 bases between. The germline gives CDR1 LNHDA, CDR2 SQIVND (reference sequence). The CDR3 totals 14 residues. The CDR3 DNA is TGTGCCAGTAGTTCTTTCGGTGTACAAGAGACCCAGTACTTC. Encoded protein: CASSSFGVQETQYF.

V is TRBV5-1 and J is TRBJ2-7; D call uncertain. Trimming stripped 0 bases from V and 0 bases from J, with 10 bases between. This CDR3 region has 15 residues. Germline lookup yields CDR1 SGHRS and CDR2 YFSETQ. CDR3 protein: CASSLEPDGSYEQYF. The CDR3 DNA is TGCGCCAGCAGCTTGGAGCCGGACGGCTCCTACGAGCAGTACTTC.

This clone was found once. The rearrangement uses TRBV7-8 and TRBJ1-1; D is perhaps TRBD1 (5 bases). The CDR3 has 15 residues. V dropped 1 base and J dropped 4 bases, with 13 bases sitting between them. Germline CDR1 and CDR2: SGHVS and FQNEAQ. CDR3 sequence reads: CASSLEILGGTEAFF. CDR3 bases: TGTGCCAGCAGCTTAGAGATCCTTGGGGGCACTGAAGCTTTCTTT.

This chain connects TRBV6-5 to TRBJ2-3; unclear D gene. The V and J ends lost 6 bases and 9 bases respectively, with 22 bases between them. Looked up from germline, CDR1 is MNHEY and CDR2 is SVGAGI. This CDR3 spans 15 amino acids. CDR3 sequence (DNA): TGTGCCAGCAGGCATAACTTAGCCCTTGGTAGCACGCAGTATTTT. This encodes CASRHNLALGSTQYF.

The chain carries TRBV30 and TRBJ2-2, with D perhaps TRBD1 (6 bases). Per the germline V gene, CDR1 is GTSNPN and CDR2 is SVGIG (reference sequence). The CDR3 is made up of 16 amino acids. Trimming left V 0 bases short and J 6 bases short, with 17 bases between. DNA of the CDR3: TGTGCCTGGAGTGTAAAGACAGGAGTAATCGCCGGGGAGCTGTTTTTT. Translating it yields CAWSVKTGVIAGELFF.

The gene calls are TRBV7-2 and TRBJ2-3; D remains ambiguous. The length of the CDR3 is 16 residues. Trimming stripped 1 base from V and 0 bases from J, with 11 bases between. Looked up from germline, CDR1 is SGHTA and CDR2 is FQGNSA. The CDR3 DNA reads TGTGCCAGCAGCTTAGATATGTTATCTAGCACAGATACGCAGTATTTT. This gives the protein CASSLDMLSSTDTQYF.

The rearrangement links TRBV7-3 to TRBJ2-7; 10 positions agree with TRBD1. CDR1 and CDR2 from the germline V gene are SGHTA and FQGTGA. This CDR3 is 17 amino acids long. The V segment lost 1 base and the J segment 0 bases; nucleotides outside the gene matches: 6. As DNA, the CDR3 is TGTGCCAGCAGCTTAAAAGGAGGGACAGGGGACTCCTACGAGCAGTACTTC. It specifies CASSLKGGTGDSYEQYF. The full variable domain, rest sourced from reference TRBV7-3 and TRBJ2-7, is GAGVSQTPSNKVTEKGKYVELRCDPISGHTALYWYRQSLGQGPEFLIYFQGTGAADDSGLPNDRFFAVRPEGSVSTLKIQRTERGDSAVYLCASSLKGGTGDSYEQYFGPGTRLTVT.

The rearrangement links TRBV9 to TRBJ1-1; 10 bases map to TRBD1. The germline gives CDR1 SGDLS, CDR2 YYNGEE. V lost 0 bases to trimming and J lost 9 bases; unmatched junction nucleotides: 2. This CDR3 is 13 amino acids long. The CDR3 DNA reads as TGTGCCAGCAGCGTAGAGACAGGGGGCAAAGCTTTCTTT. It specifies CASSVETGGKAFF.

The V gene is TRBV28, the J gene TRBJ2-7; 10 bases match TRBD1. The CDR3 runs 15 residues. The V segment lost 7 bases and the J segment 2 bases; nucleotides outside the gene matches: 8. Germline CDR1 MDHEN, CDR2 SYDVKM. CDR3 sequence: CASTSGTGVPYEQYF. The CDR3 bases are TGTGCCAGCACCTCCGGGACAGGGGTACCCTACGAGCAGTACTTC.

The chain is built from TRBV29-1 and TRBJ2-2; weak D call: TRBD2 (6 bases). The germline gives CDR1 SQVTM, CDR2 ANQGSEA. The CDR3 length is 10 residues. V shed 7 bases and J shed 7 bases, with 7 bases lying between them. The CDR3 here is CSAGVGELFF. CDR3 in DNA: TGCAGCGCGGGGGTCGGGGAGCTGTTTTTT.